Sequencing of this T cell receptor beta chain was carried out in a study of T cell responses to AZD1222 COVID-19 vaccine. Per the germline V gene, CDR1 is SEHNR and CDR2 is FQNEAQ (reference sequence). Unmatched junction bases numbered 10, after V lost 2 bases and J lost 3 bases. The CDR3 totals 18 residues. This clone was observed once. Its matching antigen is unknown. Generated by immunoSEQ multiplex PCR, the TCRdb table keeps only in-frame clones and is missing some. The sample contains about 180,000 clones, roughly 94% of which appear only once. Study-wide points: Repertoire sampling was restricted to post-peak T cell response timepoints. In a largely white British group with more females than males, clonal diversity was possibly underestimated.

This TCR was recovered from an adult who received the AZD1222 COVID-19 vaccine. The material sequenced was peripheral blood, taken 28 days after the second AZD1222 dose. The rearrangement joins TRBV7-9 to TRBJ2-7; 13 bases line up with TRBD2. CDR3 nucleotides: TGTGCCAGCAGCTTAACCTGGACTAGCGGGAGAGAGTACTACGAGCAGTACTTC. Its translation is CASSLTWTSGREYYEQYF.